What follows are 6 T cell receptor beta chains derived from one specimen sequenced in a study of blood T cell repertoires in COVID-19 (TCRdb year 2020). Library construction relied on the immunoSEQ multiplex PCR assay. As stored in TCRdb, this immuneACCESS dataset retains in-frame rearrangements with V and J assigned. A fraction of the clones does not appear; measured against another copy, unresolved V genes explain less than half of the discrepancy, and the remainder lacks a known reason. The sample yields some 300,000 clones; 88% were counted once. Clones ranked in the top ten supply roughly 2% of the sample. Material: PBMCs or T cells enriched from blood (not recorded which). These receptors all stem from an older woman in a cohort exposed to, infected with or recovered from COVID-19 (not recorded which).

The rearrangement links TRBV19 to TRBJ2-7, with TRBD2 matching over 10 bases. Per germline, CDR1 LNHDA and CDR2 SQIVND (reference sequence). The junction had 2 bases not matched to a gene; V was cut back by 3 bases and J by 0 bases. This CDR3 has 15 amino acids. CDR3 residues: CASSISSGSSYEQYF. DNA for the CDR3: TGTGCCAGTAGTATCTCTAGCGGGAGCTCCTACGAGCAGTACTTC.

The chain combines TRBV2 with TRBJ1-2; D call uncertain. The germline V gene has CDR1 SNHLY and CDR2 FYNNEI. The CDR3 loop spans 13 amino acids. With 5 bases removed from V and 11 bases from J, the gap between germline ends came to 18 bases. CDR3 nucleotide sequence: TGTGCCAGCAGTACTTGGGCCCGGGAGGGTTACACCTTC. Residues: CASSTWAREGYTF.

In this sample, this clone turned up a few times. This chain links TRBV24-1 with TRBJ2-7; 7 nucleotides align to TRBD1. This CDR3 has 15 amino acids. The V and J ends lost 3 bases and 6 bases, in that order; junction bases with no gene match: 10. Germline lookup yields CDR1 KGHDR and CDR2 SFDVKD. CDR3 amino acids: CATSDPRKRDSEQYF. CDR3 DNA: TGTGCCACCAGTGATCCCCGGAAGAGGGACAGCGAGCAGTACTTC.

The chain recombines TRBV6-4 with TRBJ1-2; no clear D. Germline-derived CDR1 and CDR2 are MRHNA and SNTAGT. The CDR3 spans 15 residues. V was pared by 3 bases and J by 5 bases, with 16 bases between. The CDR3 here is CASSELGDPFYGYTF. The CDR3, as DNA: TGTGCCAGCAGTGAGTTGGGAGACCCTTTTTATGGCTACACCTTC.

The J gene is TRBJ1-1, the V gene TRBV2; 8 bases map to TRBD1. J lost 4 bases, V lost 6 bases, and 7 bases had no gene match. CDR3 length equals 14 residues. The germline CDR1 and CDR2 sequences are SNHLY and FYNNEI. For the CDR3, the DNA is TGTGCCAGCAGGCTTGAGGACAGGGCCACTGAAGCTTTCTTT. Its translation: CASRLEDRATEAFF.

The V and J genes are TRBV7-6 and TRBJ1-3, with D possibly matching TRBD1 (5 bases). V was clipped by 4 bases and J by 0 bases, with 10 bases between them. This CDR3 has 15 residues. Germline-derived CDR1 and CDR2 are SGHVS and FNYEAQ. The DNA of the CDR3 is TGTGCCAGCAGCTCCCGACAGACCTCTGGAAACACCATATATTTT. Protein sequence: CASSSRQTSGNTIYF.